Here is one T cell receptor (beta chain) with its context. Generated by immunoSEQ multiplex PCR, the TCRdb table keeps only in-frame clones and is missing some. Of some 170,000 clones listed, around 84% are singletons. The sample is drawn from a study of blood T cell repertoires in COVID-19. Study background: The cDNA or gDNA used as material had been derived from T cells, B-cell-depleted T cells, or PBMCs.

This clonotype was obtained from a man aged 45-65 years who had recovered from COVID-19. Sequencing was performed on PBMCs or T cells enriched from blood (not recorded which).

The CDR3 nucleotides are TGTGCCAGCAGCTTAATGTCGGATACGCAGTATTTT. Translated: CASSLMSDTQYF. The V and J genes are TRBV7-3 and TRBJ2-3; D gene ambiguous. The V gene's germline CDR1 is SGHTA and CDR2 FQGTGA. The CDR3 is made up of 12 amino acids. Trimming removed 1 base at V and 6 bases at J, with 5 bases between.